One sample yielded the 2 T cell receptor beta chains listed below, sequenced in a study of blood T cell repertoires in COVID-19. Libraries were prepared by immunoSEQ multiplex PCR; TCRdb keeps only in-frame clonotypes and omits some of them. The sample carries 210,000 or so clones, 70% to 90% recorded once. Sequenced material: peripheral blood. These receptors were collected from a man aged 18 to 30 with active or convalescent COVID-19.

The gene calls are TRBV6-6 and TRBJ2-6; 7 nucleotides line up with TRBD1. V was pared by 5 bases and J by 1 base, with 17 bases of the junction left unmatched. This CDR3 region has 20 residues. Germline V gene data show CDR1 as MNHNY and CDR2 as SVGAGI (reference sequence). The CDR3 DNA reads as TGTGCCAGCAGTCCGACGGAACCGGGACAGTCCTTTTCTGGGGCCAACGTCCTGACTTTC. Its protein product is CASSPTEPGQSFSGANVLTF.

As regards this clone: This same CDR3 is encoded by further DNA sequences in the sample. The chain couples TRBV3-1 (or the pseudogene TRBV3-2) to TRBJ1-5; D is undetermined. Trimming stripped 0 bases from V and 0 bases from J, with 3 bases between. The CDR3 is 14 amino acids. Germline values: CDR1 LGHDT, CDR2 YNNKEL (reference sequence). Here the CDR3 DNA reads TGTGCCAGCAGCCAAGACTATAGCAATCAGCCCCAGCATTTT. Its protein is CASSQDYSNQPQHF.